A selection of T cell receptor beta chains follows, all from one sample in a study of Graves' ophthalmopathy and Graves' hyperthyroidism. Each CDR3 protein is one row after TCRdb ran MiXCR on the multiplex PCR reads. The data show some 1.1 million distinct CDR3 sequences, with 35% to 45% seen just once and roughly 10% held by the top ten. The sequencing sample was made of peripheral blood or thyroid tissue (not recorded which). Receptors were obtained from an adult man with Graves' hyperthyroidism. Each CDR3 is given with its conserved first and last residue. The D gene is left open where the match is weak. The size entry is marked missing in some rows and otherwise reads once, few, many or a size class.

j_call v_call d_call clone_size cdr3_aa cdr3_nt
TRBJ1-3 TRBV5-1 NA NA CASQTAAGNTIYF TGCGCCAGCCAGACAGCGGCGGGAAACACCATATATTTT
TRBJ2-7 TRBV12-3/TRBV12-4 NA NA CASSSEGTTSYEQYF TGTGCCAGCAGTTCAGAGGGGACAACCTCCTACGAGCAGTACTTC
TRBJ1-2 TRBV3-1 TRBD1 few CASSRGQGPYGYTF TGTGCCAGCAGCCGGGGACAGGGACCCTATGGCTACACCTTC
TRBJ1-5 TRBV2 TRBD1 many CASNPGQGNQPQHF TGTGCCAGCAATCCGGGACAGGGGAATCAGCCCCAGCATTTT
TRBJ2-7 TRBV5-1 TRBD1 NA CASSVNRGSDEQYF TGCGCCAGCAGCGTAAACAGGGGGTCGGACGAGCAGTACTTC
TRBJ2-2 TRBV7-6 TRBD2 NA CASSLLAGVGTGELFF TGTGCCAGCAGTTTATTGGCGGGAGTGGGCACCGGGGAGCTGTTTTTT
TRBJ1-6 TRBV11-2 NA many CASRSQGGTRSSPLHF TGTGCCAGCAGATCTCAAGGAGGGACTCGATCTTCACCCCTCCACTTT
TRBJ2-3 TRBV7-9 TRBD2 NA CASSQVASGSSTDTQYF TGCGCCAGCAGCCAAGTAGCTAGCGGGAGCAGCACAGATACGCAGTATTTT
TRBJ1-2 TRBV25-1 TRBD1 NA CASRISRDRNQGYGCTF TGTGCCAGCAGGATATCCCGGGACAGAAACCAGGGGTATGGCTGCACCTTC
TRBJ2-7 TRBV11-2 NA many CASSLGQTLGEQYF TGTGCCAGCAGCTTAGGACAGACTTTGGGCGAGCAGTACTTC
TRBJ1-2 TRBV29-1 NA few CSVVAAHGYTF TGCAGCGTTGTGGCTGCTCATGGCTACACCTTC
TRBJ1-2 TRBV10-2 NA NA CASSEPDSLLGKGDGYTF TGCGCCAGCAGTGAGCCGGACAGTCTGTTAGGGAAGGGGGACGGCTACACCTTC
TRBJ2-7 TRBV5-8 TRBD1 few CASSPQGAEGEQYF TGTGCCAGCAGCCCGCAGGGGGCTGAGGGCGAGCAGTACTTC
TRBJ2-7 TRBV5-5 TRBD1 many CASSYPGQGGEQYF TGTGCCAGCAGCTATCCGGGACAGGGTGGCGAGCAGTACTTC